A selection of T cell receptor beta chains follows, all from one sample in a study of cytomegalovirus exposure and HLA in healthy donors. Sequenced by immunoSEQ multiplex PCR; TCRdb stores in-frame clones only, minus some. The data show 55,000 to 65,000 clones, with over 75% seen just once and almost 6% held by the top ten. Sequencing input: PBMCs. The receptors were sampled from a male donor in good health and CMV-seronegative. Both conserved end residues are trimmed from each CDR3.

CDR3aa	len	j_gene	v_gene
ASSPVQSTNTEAF	13	TRBJ1-1	TRBV18
ASSRTGRGSEAF	12	TRBJ1-1	TRBV18
SASPDRDTGELF	12	TRBJ2-2	TRBV29-1
ASSTGTSGGLGTGELF	16	TRBJ2-2	TRBV19
ASSLDSTTSYEQY	13	TRBJ2-7	TRBV7-9
ASSTDRGISETQY	13	TRBJ2-5	TRBV2
ASSIQPGGSNYGYT	14	TRBJ1-2	TRBV19
ASSGTGGLSEKLF	13	TRBJ1-4	TRBV5-5
ASSPTAGGRKNEQY	14	NA	TRBV7-2
ASSLSQGAHTDTQY	14	TRBJ2-3	TRBV25-1
ASSLGTGDLYGYT	13	TRBJ1-2	TRBV7-2
ASSEVGLAGGGVWDTQY	17	TRBJ2-3	TRBV5-1